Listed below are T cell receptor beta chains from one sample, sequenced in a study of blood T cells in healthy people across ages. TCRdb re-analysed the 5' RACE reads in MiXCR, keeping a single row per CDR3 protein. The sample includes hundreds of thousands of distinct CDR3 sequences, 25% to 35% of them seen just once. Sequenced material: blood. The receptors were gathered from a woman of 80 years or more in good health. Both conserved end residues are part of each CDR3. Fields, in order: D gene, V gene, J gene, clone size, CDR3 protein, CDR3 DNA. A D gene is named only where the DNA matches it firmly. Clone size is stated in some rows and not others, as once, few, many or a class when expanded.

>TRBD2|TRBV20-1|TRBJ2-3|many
CSAREWTSGALVDTQYF
TGCAGTGCTAGAGAGTGGACTAGCGGGGCCCTCGTGGATACGCAGTATTTT
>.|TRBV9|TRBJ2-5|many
CASSTRGAEEETQYF
TGTGCCAGCAGCACCCGGGGGGCGGAGGAAGAGACCCAGTACTTC
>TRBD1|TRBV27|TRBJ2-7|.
CASSPGQVSNEQYF
TGTGCCAGCAGTCCTGGACAGGTTAGCAATGAGCAGTACTTC
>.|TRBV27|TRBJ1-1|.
CASSHGLRVNTEAFF
TGTGCCAGCAGCCATGGGTTGAGGGTCAACACTGAAGCTTTCTTT
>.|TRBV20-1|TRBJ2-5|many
CSVGGAETQYF
TGCAGTGTTGGTGGCGCAGAGACCCAGTACTTC
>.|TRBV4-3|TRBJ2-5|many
CASSQEISTAQETQYF
TGCGCCAGCAGCCAAGAAATTTCGACAGCTCAAGAGACCCAGTACTTC
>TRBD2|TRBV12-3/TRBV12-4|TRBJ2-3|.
CASSFPGGASGNAQYF
TGTGCCAGCAGTTTCCCAGGTGGGGCTAGCGGGAATGCGCAGTATTTT
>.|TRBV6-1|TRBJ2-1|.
CASCPGTEFNEQFF
TGTGCCAGCTGTCCCGGGACGGAATTCAATGAGCAGTTCTTC
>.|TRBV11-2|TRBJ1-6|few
CASSLRGRDNSPLHF
TGTGCCAGCAGCTTAAGAGGGCGGGATAATTCACCCCTCCACTTT
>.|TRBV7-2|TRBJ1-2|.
CASSLGQGEVGYTF
TGTGCCAGCAGCTTAGGACAAGGGGAGGTTGGCTACACCTTC
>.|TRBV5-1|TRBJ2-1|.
CASSLRSGYNEQFF
TGCGCCAGCAGCCTACGGAGCGGCTACAATGAGCAGTTCTTC
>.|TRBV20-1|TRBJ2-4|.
CSAADRILERIAKNIQYF
TGCAGTGCCGCTGACCGAATTTTAGAGAGAATAGCCAAAAACATTCAGTACTTC
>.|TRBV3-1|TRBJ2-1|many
CASGLGYNEQFF
TGTGCCAGCGGCCTGGGGTACAATGAGCAGTTCTTC
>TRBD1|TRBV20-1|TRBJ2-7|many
CSAPRADRVNYEQYF
TGCAGTGCTCCCCGGGCGGACAGGGTGAATTACGAGCAGTACTTC
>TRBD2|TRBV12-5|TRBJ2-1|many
CASGGMLAGLPDEQFF
TGTGCTAGTGGTGGGATGCTAGCGGGCCTCCCCGATGAGCAGTTCTTC
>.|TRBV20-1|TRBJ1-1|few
CSADQGNEAFF
TGCAGTGCCGACCAAGGGAATGAAGCTTTCTTT
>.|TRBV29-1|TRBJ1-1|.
CSVVSVNTEAFF
TGCAGCGTTGTTTCAGTGAACACTGAAGCTTTCTTT
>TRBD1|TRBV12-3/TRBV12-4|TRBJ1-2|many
CASSLAGTDRRGYTF
TGTGCCAGCAGTTTGGCCGGGACAGACCGTCGTGGCTACACCTTC
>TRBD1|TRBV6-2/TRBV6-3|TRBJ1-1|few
CASSSQQGASFF
TGTGCCAGCAGTTCGCAACAGGGGGCTTCTTTCTTT
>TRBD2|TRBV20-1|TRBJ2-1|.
CSASPTSRQQFF
TGCAGTGCTAGCCCGACTAGCCGACAGCAGTTCTTC
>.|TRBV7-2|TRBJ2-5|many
CASSLARGQETQYF
TGTGCCAGCAGCTTAGCACGGGGGCAAGAGACCCAGTACTTC
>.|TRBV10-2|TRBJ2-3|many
CASATTDTQYF
TGCGCCAGCGCAACCACAGATACGCAGTATTTT
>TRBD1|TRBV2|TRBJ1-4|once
CAGSARQGGWKLFF
TGTGCCGGCAGCGCCCGACAGGGCGGGTGGAAACTGTTTTTT
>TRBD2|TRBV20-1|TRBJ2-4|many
CSANRRGGQDIQYF
TGCAGTGCTAACAGACGGGGGGGCCAAGACATTCAGTACTTC
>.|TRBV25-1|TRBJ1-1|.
CASSTGPGGGNAEAFF
TGTGCCAGCAGTACGGGGCCGGGTGGGGGGAACGCTGAAGCTTTCTTT
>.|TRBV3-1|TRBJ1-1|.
CAGSQLHGGADTEAFF
TGTGCCGGCAGCCAACTCCACGGGGGGGCTGACACTGAAGCTTTCTTT
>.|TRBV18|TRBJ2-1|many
CASSPAGGEQFF
TGTGCCAGCTCCCCCGCAGGTGGTGAGCAGTTCTTC
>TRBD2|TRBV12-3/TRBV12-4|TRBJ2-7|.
CASSRTSGRAPHEQYF
TGTGCCAGCAGTCGGACTAGCGGGAGGGCCCCCCACGAGCAGTACTTC
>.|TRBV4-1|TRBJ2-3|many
CASSPSRLGSTDTQYF
TGCGCCAGCAGCCCCTCGCGTTTGGGGAGCACAGATACGCAGTATTTT
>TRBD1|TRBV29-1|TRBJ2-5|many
CSVDRVGETQYF
TGCAGCGTGGACAGGGTAGGAGAGACCCAGTACTTC
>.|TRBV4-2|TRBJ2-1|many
CASSQDPGSYNEQFF
TGTGCCAGCAGCCAAGATCCCGGGAGCTACAATGAGCAGTTCTTC
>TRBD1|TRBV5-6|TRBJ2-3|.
CASSLAVGTATDTQYF
TGTGCCAGCAGCTTGGCTGTCGGGACAGCCACAGATACGCAGTATTTT
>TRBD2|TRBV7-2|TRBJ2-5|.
CASSPRGAGESQYF
TGTGCCAGCAGCCCCCGCGGGGCGGGAGAGTCCCAGTACTTC
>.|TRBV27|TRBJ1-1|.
CASSLKVSAEAFF
TGTGCCAGCAGTTTAAAGGTTTCGGCAGAAGCTTTCTTT
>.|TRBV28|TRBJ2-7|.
CASSSGGRLGYEQYF
TGTGCCAGCAGTTCGGGCGGCAGACTAGGATACGAGCAGTACTTC
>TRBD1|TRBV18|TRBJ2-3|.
CASSPGQPLDTQYF
TGTGCCAGCTCACCGGGACAGCCCCTAGATACGCAGTATTTT
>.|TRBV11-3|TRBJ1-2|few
CASSPGRQVPEYGYTF
TGTGCCAGCAGCCCCGGACGTCAGGTGCCCGAGTATGGCTACACCTTC
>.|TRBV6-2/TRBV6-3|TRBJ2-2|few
CATRNVRDTNTGELFF
TGTGCCACCCGAAACGTCAGGGATACGAACACCGGGGAGCTGTTTTTT
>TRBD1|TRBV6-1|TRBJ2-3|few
CASSEARGGFFTDTQYF
TGTGCCAGCAGTGAAGCTCGAGGGGGCTTTTTCACAGATACGCAGTATTTT
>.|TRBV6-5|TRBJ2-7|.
CASSQNRASYEQYF
TGTGCCAGCAGTCAGAACAGGGCCTCCTACGAGCAGTACTTC
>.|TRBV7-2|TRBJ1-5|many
CASSPAGGSNQPQHF
TGTGCCAGCAGCCCCGCGGGGGGAAGCAATCAGCCCCAGCATTTT
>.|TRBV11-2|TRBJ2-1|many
CASSLEFLGYNEQFF
TGTGCCAGCAGCTTGGAATTTTTAGGCTACAATGAGCAGTTCTTC
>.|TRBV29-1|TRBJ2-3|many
CSVSADLTDTQYF
TGCAGCGTCTCAGCGGATCTCACAGATACGCAGTATTTT
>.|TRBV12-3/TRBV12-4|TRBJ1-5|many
CASSLSGISQPQHF
TGTGCCAGCAGTTTGTCAGGGATTAGTCAGCCCCAGCATTTT
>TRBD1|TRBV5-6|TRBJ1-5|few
CASSFGQGKGQPQHF
TGTGCCAGCAGCTTCGGACAGGGAAAGGGGCAGCCCCAGCATTTT
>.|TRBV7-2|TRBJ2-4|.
CASSLDLTGRDIQYF
TGTGCCAGCAGCTTAGATTTAACAGGGAGAGACATTCAGTACTTC
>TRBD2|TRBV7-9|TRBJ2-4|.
CASSLALAGGPQYF
TGTGCCAGCAGCTTAGCACTAGCGGGGGGGCCTCAGTACTTC
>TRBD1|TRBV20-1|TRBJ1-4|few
CSVQGTNEKLFF
TGCAGTGTACAGGGGACTAATGAAAAACTGTTTTTT